Detailed here is one T cell receptor beta chain. This sample was taken from a study of blood T cells in healthy people across ages. In terms of origin and age, donors were healthy Caucasian individuals from Russia aged about 6 to 90. Total RNA was isolated from each sample in quantities of at least 6 micrograms. This CDR3 is 15 amino acids long. The V and J ends lost 5 bases and 0 bases respectively, with 11 bases between them. CDR1 and CDR2 from the germline V gene are SGHAT and FQNNGV. Together with a sample-barcoded 5' primer, a J-beta primer mix was included in a second PCR lasting roughly 7 to 11 cycles. TCRdb called the 5' RACE reads again in MiXCR, with one record for every CDR3 protein. The table lists hundreds of thousands of distinct CDR3 sequences, about 61% of them singletons.

V is TRBV11-2 and J is TRBJ2-1; no clear D gene. The sequencing sample was made of blood. The receptor was derived from a man between 35 and 55 years old in good health. CDR3 DNA sequence: TGTGCCAGCAGCCCAACAGCGAGCTCCTACAATGAGCAGTTCTTC. Translating gives CASSPTASSYNEQFF.